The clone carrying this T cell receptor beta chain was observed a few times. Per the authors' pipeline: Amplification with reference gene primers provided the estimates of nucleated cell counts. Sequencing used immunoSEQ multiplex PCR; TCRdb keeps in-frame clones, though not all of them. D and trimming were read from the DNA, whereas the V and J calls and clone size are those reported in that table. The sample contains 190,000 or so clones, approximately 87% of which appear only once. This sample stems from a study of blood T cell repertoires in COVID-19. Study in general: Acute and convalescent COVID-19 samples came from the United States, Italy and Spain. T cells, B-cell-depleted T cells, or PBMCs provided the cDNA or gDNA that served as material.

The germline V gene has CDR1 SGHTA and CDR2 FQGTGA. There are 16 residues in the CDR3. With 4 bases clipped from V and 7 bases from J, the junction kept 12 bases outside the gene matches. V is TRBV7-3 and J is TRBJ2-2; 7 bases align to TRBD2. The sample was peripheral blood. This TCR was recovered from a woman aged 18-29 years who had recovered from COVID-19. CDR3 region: CASSSGRLAGSGELFF. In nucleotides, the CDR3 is TGTGCCAGCAGCTCAGGAAGACTAGCTGGGAGCGGGGAGCTGTTTTTT.